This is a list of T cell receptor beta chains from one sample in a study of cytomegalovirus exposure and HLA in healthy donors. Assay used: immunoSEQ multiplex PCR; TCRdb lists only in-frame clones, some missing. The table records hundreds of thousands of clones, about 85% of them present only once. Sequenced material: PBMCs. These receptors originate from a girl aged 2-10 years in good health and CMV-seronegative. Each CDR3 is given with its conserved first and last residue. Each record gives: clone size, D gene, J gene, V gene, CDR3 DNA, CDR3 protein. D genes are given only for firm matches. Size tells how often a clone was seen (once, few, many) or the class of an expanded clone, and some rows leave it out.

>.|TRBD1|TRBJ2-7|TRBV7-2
TGTGCCAGCAGTCAACAGGGGTACGAGCAGTACTTC
CASSQQGYEQYF
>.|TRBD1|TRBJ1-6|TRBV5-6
TGTGCCAGCAGCGGACAGGGGTATCTTAATTCACCCCTCCACTTT
CASSGQGYLNSPLHF
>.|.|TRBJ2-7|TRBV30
TGTGCCTGGAAAGAGGAGCAGTACTTC
CAWKEEQYF
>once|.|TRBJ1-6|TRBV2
TGTGCCAGCAGTGAGGAGGCTAATTCACCCCTCCACTTT
CASSEEANSPLHF
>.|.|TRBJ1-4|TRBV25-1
TGTGCCAGCAGTGAATTCCGAGGTTCTAATGAAAAACTGTTTTTT
CASSEFRGSNEKLFF
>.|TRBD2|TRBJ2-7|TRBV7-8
TGTGCCAGCAGCTTAGGCTACAGCGGGAGGTCCTACGAGCAGTACTTC
CASSLGYSGRSYEQYF
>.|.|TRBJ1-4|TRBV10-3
TGTGCCATCAGTGAGGCCAGGGGAGGGGTAGAAAAACTGTTTTTT
CAISEARGGVEKLFF
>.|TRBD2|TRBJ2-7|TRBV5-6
TGTGCCAGCAGCTTATCCGGGACTAGTACCGAGCAGTACTTC
CASSLSGTSTEQYF
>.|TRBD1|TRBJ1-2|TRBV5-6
TGTGCCAGCAGCGTAGGGGGCCGCTATGGCTACACCTTC
CASSVGGRYGYTF
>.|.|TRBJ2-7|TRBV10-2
TGCGCCAGCAAGGAGGTGGGAGTCTACGAGCAGTACTTC
CASKEVGVYEQYF
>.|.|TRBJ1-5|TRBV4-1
TGCGCCAGCAGCCAAGGCCGGGGGGCGAGCCATAGCAATCAGCCCCAGCATTTT
CASSQGRGASHSNQPQHF
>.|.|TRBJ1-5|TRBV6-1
TGTGCCAGCAAAACCTTACCCGGGAGCTACGAGCCCCAGCATTTT
CASKTLPGSYEPQHF
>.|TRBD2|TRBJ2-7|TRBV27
TGTGCCAGCAGTTCCCGATTAGCGGGAGAAGCCTACGAGCAGTACTTC
CASSSRLAGEAYEQYF
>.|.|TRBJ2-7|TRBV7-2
TGTGCCAGCAGACGTCTCATAGCTGGCGAGCAGTACTTC
CASRRLIAGEQYF
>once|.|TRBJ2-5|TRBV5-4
TGTGCCAGCAGCCCGAGGACAGAAGAGACCCAGTACTTC
CASSPRTEETQYF
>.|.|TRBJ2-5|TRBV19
TGTGCCAGTAGTATAGCCGGGAGCCAAGAGACCCAGTACTTC
CASSIAGSQETQYF
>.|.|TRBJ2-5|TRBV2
TGTGCCAGCAGATCTCGGGAACTACCCCAAGAGACCCAGTACTTC
CASRSRELPQETQYF
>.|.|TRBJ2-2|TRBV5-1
TGCGCCAGCACCCAGGTAACCGGGGAGCTGTTTTTT
CASTQVTGELFF
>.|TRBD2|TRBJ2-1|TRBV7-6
TGTGCCAGCAGCAAACTAGCGCAATGGGGCAATGAGCAGTTCTTC
CASSKLAQWGNEQFF
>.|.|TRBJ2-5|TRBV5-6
TGTGCCAACAGCCAGGGATCTGAAGAGACCCAGTACTTC
CANSQGSEETQYF
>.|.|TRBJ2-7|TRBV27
TGTGCCAGCAGCGGGGGAGGAGGCGGCGGGACCTACGAGCAGTACTTC
CASSGGGGGGTYEQYF
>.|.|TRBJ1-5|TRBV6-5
TGTGCCAGCAGTTACTCGTTAAATCAGCCCCAGCATTTT
CASSYSLNQPQHF
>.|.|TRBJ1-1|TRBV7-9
TGTGCCAGCAGAGGGGGGGGACTTAACACTGAAGCTTTCTTT
CASRGGGLNTEAFF
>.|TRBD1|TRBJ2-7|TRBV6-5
TGTGCCAGCAGTTACGGACAGGGGATTTCCTACGAGCAGTACTTC
CASSYGQGISYEQYF
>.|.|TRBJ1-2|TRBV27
TGTGCCAGCAGTTTCGACAGAGCCTATGGAAGCTACACCTTC
CASSFDRAYGSYTF
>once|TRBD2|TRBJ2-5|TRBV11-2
TGTGCCAGCAGCTTAGACTACCTGGGACTAGCGGGACGAGAGACCCAGTACTTC
CASSLDYLGLAGRETQYF
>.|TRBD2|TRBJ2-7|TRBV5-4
TGTGCCAGCAGCTTGGGACTAGCGGGCTCCTACGAGCAGTACTTC
CASSLGLAGSYEQYF
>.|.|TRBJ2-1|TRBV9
TGTGCCAGCAGCGTTTTACTGAACAATGAGCAGTTCTTC
CASSVLLNNEQFF
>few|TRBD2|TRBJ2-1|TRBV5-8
TGTGCCAGCAGCTTAGCGGGGGGCACCACGAATGAGCAGTTCTTC
CASSLAGGTTNEQFF
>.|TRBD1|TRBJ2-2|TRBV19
TGTGCCAGTAGTAGGGGATCTACCGGGACAGGGCTTGGGGAGCTGTTTTTT
CASSRGSTGTGLGELFF
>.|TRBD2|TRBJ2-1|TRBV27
TGTGCCAGCGGGGGACTAGCGGACTACAATGAGCAGTTCTTC
CASGGLADYNEQFF